This TCR beta chain is from a study of shared clonotypes between healthy human individuals. Looking at the study overall: For every donor, three CD4 naive, three CD4 memory, two CD8 naive and one CD8 memory plates were used. Study conclusions and caveats: Memory subsets had estimated richness that was generally smaller than that of naive subsets.

Details on this clone: Its matching antigen is unknown.

The germline V gene encodes CDR1 SEHNR and CDR2 FQNEAQ (reference sequence). V shed 1 base and J 2 bases; nucleotides not matched to a gene: 5. The CDR3 extends over 16 amino acids. None of the donors, who were healthy HIV-negative adults, had recently had acute infections or vaccinations. Sequencing used immunoSEQ multiplex PCR; TCRdb keeps in-frame clones, though not all of them. Among approximately 1.4 million clones, around 98% were seen once, and the ten largest hold approximately 0.44%. Sequencing was performed on naive CD4+ T cells sorted from blood. Described subset: CD45RA+ positively selected. The clonotype comes from a man younger than 40 in good health. The chain has TRBV7-9 and TRBJ2-3, with 8 positions matching TRBD2. The DNA for the CDR3 is TGTGCCAGCAGCTTAGACGCTAGCGGGTTCACAGATACGCAGTATTTT. Protein product: CASSLDASGFTDTQYF.